The entry that follows covers one TCR beta chain sequence. Looked up from germline, CDR1 is LNHNV and CDR2 is YYDKDF (reference sequence). CDR3 length equals 17 residues. V gave up 0 bases and J gave up 3 bases; unmatched junction bases: 6. In the PCR, 60 Vbeta and 13 Jbeta primers were used. TCRdb keeps only in-frame clones here, not all; method: immunoSEQ multiplex PCR. Of about 130,000 clones listed, 70% to 80% are singletons. This entry belongs to a study of cytomegalovirus exposure and HLA in healthy donors. The sequencing input was PBMCs. The TCR sequence derives from a female donor in good health and CMV-seropositive. This rearrangement joins TRBV15 to TRBJ2-3; 10 bases align to TRBD1. Written as DNA, the CDR3 is TGTGCCACCAGCAGAGATCCGGCGGGACAGGGGACAGATACGCAGTATTTT. This encodes CATSRDPAGQGTDTQYF.